This is a list of T cell receptor beta chains from one sample in a study of control samples from healthy donors and cancer patients. Only in-frame clones appear in the TCRdb table, and some are missing; sequencing was by immunoSEQ multiplex PCR. The sample shows 130,000 to 150,000 clones, roughly nine tenths of them seen only once. Sequenced input: blood. Source of these receptors: a man aged 25 to 40 in good health. Both conserved end residues are part of each CDR3.

v_call,j_call,cdr3_aa
TRBV7-3,TRBJ2-7,CASSLSASSYEQYF
TRBV5-4,TRBJ2-5,CASSRDRVETQYF
TRBV7-2,TRBJ2-5,CASSLGQQETQYF
TRBV2,TRBJ1-5,CASRERAGQPQHF
TRBV19,TRBJ1-1,CASSIGSRREWAEAFF
TRBV9,TRBJ1-2,CASSVVRSFAYTF
TRBV21-1,TRBJ1-6,CASSSHLVSGRSPLHF
TRBV19,TRBJ1-2,CASSMIGGRPGRDHPNYGYTF
TRBV7-9,TRBJ2-7,CASSYVGVEQYF
TRBV7-9,TRBJ1-2,CASSLGQGGRYGYTF
TRBV15,TRBJ2-2,CATRDPSKGNTGELFF
TRBV7-3,TRBJ2-1,CASSDGGSYNEQFF
TRBV7-9,TRBJ2-2,CASSPGEGQKSNTGELFF
TRBV5-6,TRBJ1-1,CASSLDGTGRAEAFF
TRBV11-2,TRBJ2-7,CASSLVPGTSGSFEQYF
TRBV5-8,TRBJ2-1,CASSLGLAGGDEQFF
TRBV18,TRBJ1-5,CASSPRQGVRYQPQHF
TRBV7-9,TRBJ1-4,CASSERGNEKLFF
TRBV7-3,TRBJ2-1,CASSSGGGASEQFF
TRBV23-1,TRBJ2-7,CASRGQSSSYEQYF
TRBV24-1,TRBJ2-7,CATSSRRGYEQYF
TRBV18,TRBJ2-3,CASSPTQTDTQYF
TRBV6-2/TRBV6-3,TRBJ1-1,CASSNPNTEAFF
TRBV5-4,TRBJ2-7,CASSPSPGDYEQYF
TRBV19,TRBJ2-1,CASSLGSGGYEQFF
TRBV19,TRBJ1-5,CASSPYRGESNQPQHF
TRBV24-1,TRBJ2-1,CATGTGGFEQFF